The clone carrying this T cell receptor (beta chain) was observed many times. Its antigen is unidentified. The CDR3 consists of 16 residues. V was cut by 3 bases and J by 0 bases, with 12 bases left in between. Germline values: CDR1 ENHRY, CDR2 SYGVKD. No cell sorting was done before RNA was extracted from the tissue. TCRbeta libraries were built with three rounds of nested PCR, modified from ARM-PCR. MiXCR was run by TCRdb on the multiplex PCR reads, yielding one entry per CDR3 protein. The data show around 74,000 distinct CDR3 sequences, around 70% seen once. The data were taken from a study of tumor and adjacent non-tumor tissue in lung cancer. Study results and limitations: Patients with more diverse tumor TCRs had worse survival. Top 100 clones took a larger repertoire share in normal lung.

This clonotype was obtained from a woman aged 70-85 years with non-small cell lung cancer. The gene calls are TRBV10-3 and TRBJ2-1, with D perhaps TRBD2 (6 bases). The sample was lung tumor tissue. The DNA for the CDR3 is TGTGCCATCAGTGATGGTGGGAGGAGCTCCTACAATGAGCAGTTCTTC. As protein: CAISDGGRSSYNEQFF.